Reported below is one T cell receptor beta chain. The record originates from a study of blood T cell repertoires in COVID-19. For the study at large: COVID-19 samples from acute and convalescent phases originated in the United States, Italy and Spain. PBMCs, B-cell-depleted T cells, or T cells provided the cDNA or gDNA that made up the material.

Here immunoSEQ multiplex PCR was the method, and the copy in TCRdb shows in-frame clones only, minus some. The table includes 250,000 to 350,000 clones, roughly 90% detected once. The J segment lost 4 bases and the V segment lost 3 bases, leaving 11 bases of the junction unmatched. This CDR3 comprises 16 residues. Germline V gene lookup returns CDR1 SGHNT and CDR2 YYREEE (reference sequence). The chain combines TRBV5-4 with TRBJ1-2; 8 bases agree with TRBD1. Sequences were obtained from peripheral blood. The receptor was isolated from a woman aged 45-59 years with active or convalescent COVID-19. The CDR3 DNA follows: TGTGCCAGCAGCTGGGGGACGGGACAGGTCGGCTATGGCTACACCTTC. Translation: CASSWGTGQVGYGYTF.